This is a list of T cell receptor beta chains from one sample in a study of blood T cell repertoires in COVID-19. The data were produced by immunoSEQ multiplex PCR, yet TCRdb's version contains in-frame clones alone and is incomplete. Among about 120,000 clones, more than 70% were seen once, and the ten largest hold 10%. Sequences were obtained from peripheral blood. Receptor source: a man aged 45-65 years with acute or convalescent COVID-19. CDR3s leave out the opening cysteine and the closing phenylalanine or tryptophan. Fields, in order: clone size, V gene, CDR3 protein. Clone size appears in some rows only: once, few, many, or a class for an expanded clone.

clone size: .; V gene: TRBV7-2; CDR3 protein: ASSLEWGGYSPLH
clone size: .; V gene: TRBV29-1; CDR3 protein: SVKGDTTNYGYT
clone size: few; V gene: TRBV27; CDR3 protein: ASSSRGGNNNSPLH
clone size: .; V gene: TRBV19; CDR3 protein: ASSPPRAPGPQH
clone size: .; V gene: TRBV3-1/TRBV3-2; CDR3 protein: ASSQDWRGREAF
clone size: .; V gene: TRBV28; CDR3 protein: ASSWGGQATEAF
clone size: .; V gene: TRBV28; CDR3 protein: ASTPLGRVPNQPQH
clone size: .; V gene: TRBV5-1; CDR3 protein: ASSLPGEETQY
clone size: once; V gene: TRBV27; CDR3 protein: ASMGLTDGYT
clone size: once; V gene: TRBV25-1; CDR3 protein: ASSAGVSYNSPLH
clone size: .; V gene: TRBV5-1; CDR3 protein: ASSTAGWDTIY
clone size: few; V gene: TRBV29-1; CDR3 protein: SEKGERGYT
clone size: .; V gene: TRBV19; CDR3 protein: ASSTTGGPMNTEAF
clone size: .; V gene: TRBV2; CDR3 protein: ASTPEGAPSYGYT
clone size: .; V gene: TRBV2; CDR3 protein: ASSLETGIYGYT
clone size: .; V gene: TRBV9; CDR3 protein: ASSSGTGYAEAF
clone size: .; V gene: TRBV27; CDR3 protein: ASSSRDRNNGNTIY
clone size: .; V gene: TRBV7-9; CDR3 protein: ASSVYGQEAEAF
clone size: .; V gene: TRBV6-5; CDR3 protein: ASSYEIAGANVLT
clone size: .; V gene: TRBV19; CDR3 protein: ASRWGGSGANVLT
clone size: .; V gene: TRBV5-1; CDR3 protein: ASRDRVTDTQY
clone size: .; V gene: TRBV28; CDR3 protein: ASSRGETKNTGELF
clone size: .; V gene: TRBV27; CDR3 protein: ASRSGTQLTGELF
clone size: .; V gene: TRBV12-5; CDR3 protein: ASGRQAGTPNYGYT
clone size: .; V gene: TRBV6-5; CDR3 protein: ASSLEMNTEAF
clone size: few; V gene: TRBV30; CDR3 protein: AWSMGGSQPQH
clone size: .; V gene: TRBV6-1; CDR3 protein: ASSDRGTYNSPLH
clone size: .; V gene: TRBV28; CDR3 protein: ASSTAWDRDHSPLH
clone size: .; V gene: TRBV18; CDR3 protein: ASSTTSVYGGELF